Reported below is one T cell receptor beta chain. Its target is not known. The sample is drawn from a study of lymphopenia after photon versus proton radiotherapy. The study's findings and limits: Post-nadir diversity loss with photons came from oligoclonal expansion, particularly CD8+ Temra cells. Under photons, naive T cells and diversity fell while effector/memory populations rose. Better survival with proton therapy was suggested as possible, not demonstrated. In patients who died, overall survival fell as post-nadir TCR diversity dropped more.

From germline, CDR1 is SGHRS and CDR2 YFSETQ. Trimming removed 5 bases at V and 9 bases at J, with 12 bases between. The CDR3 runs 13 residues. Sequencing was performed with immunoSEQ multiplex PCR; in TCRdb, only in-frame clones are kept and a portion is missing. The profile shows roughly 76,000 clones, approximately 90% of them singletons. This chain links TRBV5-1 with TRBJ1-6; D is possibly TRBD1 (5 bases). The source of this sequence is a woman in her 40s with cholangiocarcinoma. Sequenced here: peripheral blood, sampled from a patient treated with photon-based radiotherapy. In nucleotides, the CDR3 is TGCGCCAGCAGAGCTCACGGGGGTTCACCCCTCCACTTT. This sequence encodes CASRAHGGSPLHF.